This T cell receptor (beta chain) appears in the sequencing data of a study of tumor T cells in aggressive B-cell lymphoma. The protocol was immunoSEQ multiplex PCR, while the TCRdb copy is restricted to in-frame clones and leaves out a portion. The sample records approximately 4,200 clones, 91% being singletons. The germline CDR1 and CDR2 sequences are MNHNS and SASEGT. This CDR3 is 10 amino acids long. V lost 7 bases and J 10 bases, leaving 8 bases between the germline ends. Sequenced: tumor tissue. The chain couples TRBV6-1 to TRBJ2-1; no clear D gene. This sequence was found in an adult with diffuse large B cell lymphoma. The CDR3 reads CASNRGEQFF. CDR3 coding DNA: TGTGCCAGCAACCGAGGAGAGCAGTTCTTC.